One TCR beta chain is described in this entry. Original analysis: Reference gene primer amplification gave estimated nucleated cell counts. Some clones are missing from TCRdb's copy, which holds only in-frame ones; the method was immunoSEQ multiplex PCR. The V and J calls and clone size come from that table; D and trimming were worked out from the DNA. Seen here are about 66,000 clones, about 86% observed once, and the top ten hold approximately 7.2%. The CDR3 contains 17 residues. J was trimmed by 4 bases and V by 5 bases; bases with no gene match: 15. Germline CDR1 reads SGHNT; CDR2 reads YENEEA. The sample originates from a study of blood T cell repertoires in COVID-19. Turning to the study itself: Acute and convalescent COVID-19 samples came from the United States, Italy and Spain. Sample material is recorded as cDNA or gDNA derived from T cells, B-cell-depleted T cells, or PBMCs.

This chain links TRBV11-3 with TRBJ2-5; 8 bases align to TRBD2. The sample consisted of peripheral blood. The clonotype comes from a man aged 50 to 59 with active COVID-19. The CDR3 loop reads CASSPRQVAGLPETQYF. CDR3 nucleotides: TGTGCCAGCAGCCCGAGACAGGTAGCGGGGTTACCAGAGACCCAGTACTTC.